The 28 T cell receptor beta chains listed next were all sequenced from one sample in a study of T cell repertoires in cytomegalovirus infection. No antigen has been identified for these receptors. One entry per CDR3 protein results from TCRdb running MiXCR on the reads. The sample contains approximately 120,000 distinct CDR3 sequences, around 32% of which appear only once. The sample in question was CD8+ T cells from cultured PBMCs, obtained from culture after CMV antigen stimulation. These receptors all come from a human donor in good health (CMV status not recorded). Some clones in this sample may be carry-over from other donors' samples.

This rearrangement joins TRBV27 to TRBJ2-3, with D perhaps assigned TRBD1 or TRBD2 (6 bases each). Trimming took off 6 bases at V and 1 base at J, with 14 bases between the two ends. From germline, CDR1 is MNHEY and CDR2 SMNVEV (reference sequence). The CDR3 has 15 amino acids. The CDR3 sequence is CASRRGLGGTDTQYF. The DNA of the CDR3 is TGTGCCAGCAGACGGGGGCTCGGGGGCACAGATACGCAGTATTTT.

This chain joins TRBV28 and TRBJ1-1; 8 bases line up with TRBD1. The germline V gene has CDR1 MDHEN and CDR2 SYDVKM. V gave up 6 bases and J gave up 8 bases; unmatched junction bases: 8. The CDR3 runs to 13 residues. The CDR3 region is CASSYSRGPEAFF. As DNA, the CDR3 is TGTGCCAGCAGCTATTCCAGGGGGCCCGAAGCTTTCTTT.

This clonotype was seen a handful of times. This chain links TRBV24-1 with TRBJ2-2, with 7 bases aligning to TRBD2. This CDR3 spans 15 amino acids. Germline V lookup: CDR1 KGHDR, CDR2 SFDVKD. Trimming cost V 0 bases and J 5 bases; bases outside gene matches: 2. The CDR3 loop is CATSDLLRGTGELFF. CDR3 coding DNA: TGTGCCACCAGTGATTTGTTGCGGGGGACCGGGGAGCTGTTTTTT.

This clonotype was found many times. The chain combines TRBV7-9 with TRBJ2-7; D is possibly TRBD2 (5 bases). The V end lost 5 bases, the J end lost 6 bases, and 17 bases lay between the germline ends. The CDR3 has 14 residues. Germline values: CDR1 SEHNR, CDR2 FQNEAQ (reference sequence). In DNA form, the CDR3 reads TGTGCCAGCAGCAGCGGCCAGAGGTTGTTCGAGCAGTACTTC. Encoded protein: CASSSGQRLFEQYF.

The rearrangement uses TRBV27 and TRBJ1-2, with D perhaps matching TRBD1 (5 bases). V was shortened by 6 bases and J by 2 bases, with 19 bases between the two germline ends. CDR3 size: 16 residues. Germline V lookup: CDR1 MNHEY, CDR2 SMNVEV (reference sequence). In DNA form, the CDR3 reads TGTGCCAGCAGCTCTACCTGGGACTGGCAGAACTATGGCTACACCTTC. This sequence encodes CASSSTWDWQNYGYTF.

This clonotype has only a few counts. The chain uses TRBV18 and TRBJ2-1, with D perhaps given as TRBD1 or TRBD2 (6 bases each). Germline loops: CDR1 KGHSH, CDR2 LQKENI. Trimming removed 5 bases from V and 6 bases from J, with 11 bases in between. This CDR3 comprises 13 residues. The CDR3 region has the DNA TGTGCCAGCTCATCGGGGGCTTCCAATGAGCAGTTCTTC. This codes for CASSSGASNEQFF.

The CDR3 loop is CASSYSFPGGVGYQPQHF. Here the CDR3 DNA reads TGTGCCAGCAGTTACTCGTTTCCAGGGGGCGTGGGGTATCAGCCCCAGCATTTT. V gene TRBV6-2 or TRBV6-3 combines with J gene TRBJ1-5; 8 bases agree with TRBD1. The CDR3 has 18 amino acids. The germline CDR1 and CDR2 sequences are MNHEY and SVGEGT. The V gene end was trimmed by 0 bases and the J gene end by 5 bases; junction bases not matched to a gene: 12.

This clonotype was counted ten times or more. The chain recombines TRBV7-8 with TRBJ2-1; TRBD2 matches 11 bases. J was trimmed by 3 bases and V by 3 bases; bases with no gene match: 1. CDR1 is SGHVS, CDR2 FQNEAQ, per germline. The CDR3 length is 15 residues. CDR3 in DNA: TGTGCCAGCAGCTTCACTAGCGGGGGCTACAATGAGCAGTTCTTC. Its protein is CASSFTSGGYNEQFF.

The chain uses TRBV2 and TRBJ2-5, with D possibly TRBD1 on 7 matching bases. Trimming pared 6 bases from V and 0 bases from J, leaving 14 bases between. Germline assignment: CDR1 SNHLY and CDR2 FYNNEI. CDR3 length: 15 amino acids. CDR3 sequence reads: CASSAGQIYQETQYF. In DNA, the CDR3 is TGTGCCAGCAGCGCGGGACAGATATACCAAGAGACCCAGTACTTC.

The genes are TRBV28 and TRBJ2-5; the D gene could be TRBD1 or TRBD2 (6 bases each). V was pared by 3 bases and J by 6 bases, with 14 bases between. The CDR3 extends over 14 amino acids. Germline CDR1 is MDHEN and CDR2 is SYDVKM. This CDR3 is CASSFFQGRKTQYF. The CDR3 DNA follows: TGTGCCAGCAGTTTTTTTCAGGGGAGGAAGACCCAGTACTTC.

This clonotype was observed many times. The rearrangement uses TRBV7-6 and TRBJ2-2; 11 bases line up with TRBD1. CDR1 SGHVS and CDR2 FNYEAQ come from the germline V gene. Trimming took 1 base from V and 5 from J; bases not matched to a gene: 9. The CDR3 consists of 18 residues. The CDR3 here is CASSLVLLGTGGTGELFF. CDR3 coding DNA: TGTGCCAGCAGCTTAGTTCTACTCGGGACAGGGGGGACCGGGGAGCTGTTTTTT.

Remarks on this clonotype: At one boundary the junction diverges from the germline segment, which might be a read error. The chain carries TRBV12-3 or TRBV12-4 and TRBJ2-3; no clear D gene. The CDR3 loop spans 12 amino acids. CDR3 protein: CASSRALDKQYF. CDR3 coding DNA: TGTGCCAGCAGCCGGGCATTGGATAAGCAGTATTTT.

This clonotype was picked up a small number of times. This chain joins TRBV11-3 and TRBJ2-5; D gene unclear. Germline V gene data show CDR1 as SGHNT and CDR2 as YENEEA. The CDR3 spans 14 residues. The V end lost 0 bases, the J end lost 1 base, and 6 bases lay between the germline ends. The CDR3 coding sequence is TGTGCCAGCAGCTTAGACGGCTCCCAAGAGACCCAGTACTTC. Its protein is CASSLDGSQETQYF.

J is TRBJ2-7 and V is TRBV7-6; D is ambiguous. The length of the CDR3 is 12 residues. Germline V gives CDR1 SGHVS, CDR2 FNYEAQ. V was pared by 5 bases and J by 5 bases, with 10 bases between. CDR3 DNA: TGTGCCAGCAGCGCCGATGAAGACGAGCAGTACTTC. The encoded protein is CASSADEDEQYF. The full variable domain, with the rest looked up from reference TRBV7-6 and TRBJ2-7, is GAGVSQSPRYKVTKRGQDVALRCDPISGHVSLYWYRQALGQGPEFLTYFNYEAQQDKSGLPNDRFSAERPEGSISTLTIQRTEQRDSAMYRCASSADEDEQYFGPGTRLTVT.

Only a few counts were recorded for this clonotype. V gene TRBV7-9 combines with J gene TRBJ2-5; TRBD1 agrees at 9 bases. The CDR3 has 16 amino acids. CDR1 and CDR2 from the germline V gene are SEHNR and FQNEAQ (reference sequence). V lost 6 bases and J lost 5; bases outside the gene matches: 13. The CDR3 DNA reads TGTGCCAGCAGAACCGGGACAGGGACGGGTCCTGAGACCCAGTACTTC. Translation gives CASRTGTGTGPETQYF.

This sequence joins TRBV7-9 and TRBJ1-2; TRBD1 might be the D (6 bases). Trimming took off 5 bases at V and 14 bases at J, with 39 bases between the two ends. This CDR3 has 19 amino acids. CDR1 is SEHNR and CDR2 is FQNEAQ in the germline V gene (reference sequence). CDR3 DNA: TGTGCCAGCAGCAGACAATATTTACCTCACGGAGGGCAGGGGAGCTTTAAGACCTTC. As protein: CASSRQYLPHGGQGSFKTF.

The rearrangement links TRBV12-3 or TRBV12-4 to TRBJ1-2; D is ambiguous. The germline V and J ends were trimmed by 6 bases and 7 bases, with 15 bases remaining between them. The CDR3 runs to 13 residues. This CDR3 is CASSPLIGFGYTF. In nucleotides, the CDR3 is TGTGCCAGCAGCCCTCTTATTGGATTTGGCTACACCTTC.

This clonotype was seen ten or more times. This rearrangement joins TRBV5-5 to TRBJ2-1, with D unresolved. CDR1 is SGHKS and CDR2 is YYEKEE in the germline V gene (reference sequence). V was cut by 1 base and J by 2 bases, with 4 bases left in between. CDR3 length equals 13 residues. The CDR3 protein is CASSLFAYNEQFF. For the CDR3, the DNA is TGTGCCAGCAGCTTGTTTGCCTACAATGAGCAGTTCTTC. The full variable domain, its missing parts supplied by reference TRBV5-5 and TRBJ2-1, is DAGVTQSPTHLIKTRGQQVTLRCSPISGHKSVSWYQQVLGQGPQFIFQYYEKEERGRGNFPDRFSARQFPNYSSELNVNALLLGDSALYLCASSLFAYNEQFFGPGTRLTVL.

On this clonotype itself: At one of its ends the junction is not consistent with the germline gene, which may arise from a read error. The chain couples TRBV7-8 to TRBJ2-7; TRBD1 matches at 12 bases. The CDR3 loop spans 14 amino acids. Germline CDR1 is SGHVS and CDR2 is FQNEAQ. For the CDR3, the DNA is TGTACCAGCGACCCGGGACAGGGGGCGTACGAGCAGTACTTC. It is translated as CTSDPGQGAYEQYF.

The chain joins TRBV7-9 to TRBJ1-6; D is possibly TRBD1 (5 bases). The CDR3 length is 15 residues. Trimming removed 5 bases at V and 6 bases at J, with 14 bases between. The germline CDR1 and CDR2 sequences are SEHNR and FQNEAQ (reference sequence). This CDR3 reads CASSATGQANSPLHF. CDR3 bases: TGTGCCAGCAGCGCGACGGGGCAGGCTAATTCACCCCTCCACTTT. The full variable domain, in which reference TRBV7-9 and TRBJ1-6 provide the parts outside the CDR3, is DTGVSQNPRHKITKRGQNVTFRCDPISEHNRLYWYRQTLGQGPEFLTYFQNEAQLEKSRLLSDRFSAERPKGSFSTLEIQRTEQGDSAMYLCASSATGQANSPLHFGNGTRLTVT.

A remark on this clonotype: The junction departs from germline at one end; a sequencing error may be responsible. The chain couples TRBV6-2 or TRBV6-3 to TRBJ1-2; D possibly corresponds to TRBD1 (6 bases). This CDR3 is built from 13 residues. Per the germline V gene, CDR1 is MNHEY and CDR2 is SVGEGT. CDR3 loop: CASRRQVASGYNF. Here the CDR3 DNA reads TGTGCCAGCAGAAGACAGGTCGCCTCAGGATATAACTTC.

The chain employs TRBV2 and TRBJ2-1; D possibly corresponds to TRBD1 (5 bases). This CDR3 has 14 amino acids. V lost 4 bases, J lost 8 bases, and 15 bases lay in between. CDR1 SNHLY and CDR2 FYNNEI come from the germline V gene. The CDR3 is CASSVGQGGDEQFF. CDR3 DNA sequence: TGTGCCAGCAGTGTAGGCCAGGGTGGCGATGAGCAGTTCTTC.

The rearrangement links TRBV5-8 to TRBJ2-4, with a tentative D call TRBD2 (6 bases). CDR1 is SGHTS and CDR2 is YDEGEE in the germline V gene. The V and J ends lost 6 bases and 6 bases respectively, with 22 bases between them. This CDR3 contains 16 residues. The CDR3 coding sequence is TGTGCCAGCAACATTGGGGACTCCTTGGAACTAAACATTCAGTACTTC. This translates into CASNIGDSLELNIQYF.

The chain couples TRBV5-8 to TRBJ1-4; 10 bases map to TRBD1. The CDR3 covers 14 residues. Germline CDR1 and CDR2: SGHTS and YDEGEE. Trimming removed 3 bases from V and 6 bases from J; junction bases left unmatched: 2. In DNA form, the CDR3 reads TGTGCCAGCAGCTACGGGACAGGGGATGAAAAACTGTTTTTT. This gives the protein CASSYGTGDEKLFF.

This clonotype was seen ten or more times. This sequence joins TRBV20-1 and TRBJ1-2; D uncertain. CDR1 and CDR2 (germline): DFQATT, SNEGSKA (reference sequence). This CDR3 comprises 15 residues. With 0 bases removed from V and 8 bases from J, the gap between germline ends came to 19 bases. The CDR3: CSARDIAVGRLGYTF. The CDR3 DNA reads as TGCAGTGCTAGAGATATAGCAGTAGGCCGTTTAGGCTACACCTTC.

The V and J genes are TRBV29-1 and TRBJ2-7, with 9 bases that match TRBD1. This CDR3 has 17 residues. The germline gives CDR1 SQVTM, CDR2 ANQGSEA. The junction had 13 bases not matched to a gene; V was cut back by 0 bases and J by 4 bases. CDR3 loop: CSVEEGQGKIAVYEQYF. CDR3 in DNA: TGCAGCGTTGAAGAGGGACAGGGAAAAATTGCGGTTTACGAGCAGTACTTC.

V gene TRBV7-9 combines with J gene TRBJ2-7; weak D call: TRBD1 (6 bases). Germline loops: CDR1 SEHNR, CDR2 FQNEAQ (reference sequence). CDR3 size: 13 residues. Trimming stripped 5 bases from V and 7 bases from J, with 15 bases between. The CDR3 sequence: CASSTGQSQEQYF. CDR3 coding DNA: TGTGCCAGCAGCACCGGACAGAGCCAAGAGCAGTACTTC. The full variable domain, with the rest looked up from reference TRBV7-9 and TRBJ2-7, is DTGVSQNPRHKITKRGQNVTFRCDPISEHNRLYWYRQTLGQGPEFLTYFQNEAQLEKSRLLSDRFSAERPKGSFSTLEIQRTEQGDSAMYLCASSTGQSQEQYFGPGTRLTVT.

This clonotype was observed a handful of times. The chain uses TRBV5-1 and TRBJ2-3; 7 bases agree with TRBD2. The CDR3 has 15 residues. Germline-derived CDR1 and CDR2 are SGHRS and YFSETQ. The trim removed 3 bases at V and 2 bases at J, leaving 6 bases unmatched. CDR3 region: CASSSSGTLTDTQYF. The CDR3 DNA sequence: TGCGCCAGCAGCTCCAGCGGGACCCTCACAGATACGCAGTATTTT.